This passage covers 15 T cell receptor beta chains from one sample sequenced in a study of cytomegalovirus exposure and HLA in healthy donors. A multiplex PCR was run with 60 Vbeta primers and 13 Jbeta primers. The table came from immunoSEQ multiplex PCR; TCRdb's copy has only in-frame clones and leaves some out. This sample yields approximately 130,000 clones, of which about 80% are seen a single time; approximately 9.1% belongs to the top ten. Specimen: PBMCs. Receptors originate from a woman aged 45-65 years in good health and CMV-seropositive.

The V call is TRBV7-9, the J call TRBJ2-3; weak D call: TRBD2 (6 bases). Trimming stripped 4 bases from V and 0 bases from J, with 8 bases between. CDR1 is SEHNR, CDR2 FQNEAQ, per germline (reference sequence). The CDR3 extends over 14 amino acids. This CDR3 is CASSYAGSTDTQYF. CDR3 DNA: TGTGCCAGCAGCTATGCGGGGAGCACAGATACGCAGTATTTT.

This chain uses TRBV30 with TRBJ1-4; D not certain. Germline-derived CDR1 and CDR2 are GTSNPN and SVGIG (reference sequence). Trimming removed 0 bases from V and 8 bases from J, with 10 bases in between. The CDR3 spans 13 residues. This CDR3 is CAWSVLEGEKLFF. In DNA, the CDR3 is TGTGCCTGGAGTGTACTTGAGGGAGAAAAACTGTTTTTT.

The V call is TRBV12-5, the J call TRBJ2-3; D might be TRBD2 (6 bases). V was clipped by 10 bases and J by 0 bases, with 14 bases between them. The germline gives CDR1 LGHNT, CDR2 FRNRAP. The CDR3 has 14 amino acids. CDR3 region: CATRLGGSTDTQYF. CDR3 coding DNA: TGTGCTACGCGCCTTGGGGGGAGCACAGATACGCAGTATTTT.

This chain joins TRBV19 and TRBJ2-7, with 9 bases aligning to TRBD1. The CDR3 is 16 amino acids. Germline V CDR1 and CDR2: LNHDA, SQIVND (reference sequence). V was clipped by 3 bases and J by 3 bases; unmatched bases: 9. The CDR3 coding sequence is TGTGCCAGTAGTATGAGCCCGGGACAGGGAGGCTACGAGCAGTACTTC. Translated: CASSMSPGQGGYEQYF.

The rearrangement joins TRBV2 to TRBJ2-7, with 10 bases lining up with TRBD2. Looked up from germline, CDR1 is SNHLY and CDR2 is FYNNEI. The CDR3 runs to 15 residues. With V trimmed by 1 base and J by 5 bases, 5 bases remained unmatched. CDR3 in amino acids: CASSEEASGGDEQYF. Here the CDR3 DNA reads TGTGCCAGCAGTGAAGAGGCTAGCGGGGGCGACGAGCAGTACTTC.

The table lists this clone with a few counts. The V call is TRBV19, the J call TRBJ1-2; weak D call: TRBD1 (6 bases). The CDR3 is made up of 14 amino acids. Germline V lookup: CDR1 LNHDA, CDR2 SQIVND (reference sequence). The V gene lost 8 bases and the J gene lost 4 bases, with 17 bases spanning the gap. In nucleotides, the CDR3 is TGTGCCAGTCACGGACAGCCGGGAGGCTATGGCTACACCTTC. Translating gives CASHGQPGGYGYTF.

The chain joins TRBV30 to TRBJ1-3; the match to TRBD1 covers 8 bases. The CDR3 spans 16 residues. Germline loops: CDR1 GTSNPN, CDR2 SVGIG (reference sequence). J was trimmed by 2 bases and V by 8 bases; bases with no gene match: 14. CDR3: CAGVPFRGLTGNTIYF. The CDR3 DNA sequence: TGTGCCGGAGTACCATTCAGGGGGCTAACTGGAAACACCATATATTTT.

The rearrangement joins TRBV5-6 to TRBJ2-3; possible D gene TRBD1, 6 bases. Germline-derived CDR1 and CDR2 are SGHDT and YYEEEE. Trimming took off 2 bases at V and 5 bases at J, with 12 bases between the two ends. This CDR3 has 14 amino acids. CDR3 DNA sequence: TGTGCCAGCAGCTTTGTCGAGGGGGTAGATACGCAGTATTTT. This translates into CASSFVEGVDTQYF.

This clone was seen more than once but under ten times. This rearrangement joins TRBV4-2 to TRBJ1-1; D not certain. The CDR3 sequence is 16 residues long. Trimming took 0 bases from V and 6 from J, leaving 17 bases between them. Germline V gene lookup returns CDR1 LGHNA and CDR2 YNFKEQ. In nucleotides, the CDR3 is TGTGCCAGCAGCCAAGAGGTCGCGGGTAGGCGGGCTGAAGCTTTCTTT. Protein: CASSQEVAGRRAEAFF.

CDR3 residues: CASSLSGGETQYF. The CDR3 coding sequence is TGTGCCAGCAGCTTAAGCGGGGGAGAGACCCAGTACTTC. This chain uses TRBV5-5 with TRBJ2-5; 8 nucleotides line up with TRBD2. Germline-derived CDR1 and CDR2 are SGHKS and YYEKEE (reference sequence). The CDR3 totals 13 residues. The ends lost 2 bases at V and 4 bases at J; junction bases unmatched: 1.

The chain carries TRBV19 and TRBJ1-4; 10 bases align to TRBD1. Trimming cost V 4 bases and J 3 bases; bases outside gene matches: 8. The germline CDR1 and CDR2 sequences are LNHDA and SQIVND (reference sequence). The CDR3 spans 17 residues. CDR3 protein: CASSTDRGLRANEKLFF. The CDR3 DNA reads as TGTGCCAGTAGTACCGACAGGGGGCTAAGGGCTAATGAAAAACTGTTTTTT.

In DNA, the CDR3 is TGTGCCTGGAGTGTGGTTTGGACTAGCGGGACCTGGTACGAGCAGTACTTC. It codes for CAWSVVWTSGTWYEQYF. The chain has TRBV30 and TRBJ2-7; 12 nucleotides line up with TRBD2. The CDR3 loop spans 17 amino acids. Germline assignment: CDR1 GTSNPN and CDR2 SVGIG (reference sequence). The trim removed 0 bases at V and 4 bases at J, leaving 10 bases unmatched.

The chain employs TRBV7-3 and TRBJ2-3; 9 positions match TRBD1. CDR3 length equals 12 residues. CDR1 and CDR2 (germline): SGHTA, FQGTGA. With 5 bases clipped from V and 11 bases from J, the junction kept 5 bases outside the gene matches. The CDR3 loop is CASSATGGRQYF. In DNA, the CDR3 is TGTGCCAGCAGCGCAACAGGGGGCAGGCAGTATTTT.

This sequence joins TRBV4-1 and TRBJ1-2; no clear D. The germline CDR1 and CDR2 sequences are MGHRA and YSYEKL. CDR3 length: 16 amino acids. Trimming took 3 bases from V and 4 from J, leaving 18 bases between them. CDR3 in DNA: TGCGCCAGCAGCCATTCGGAGGGTAATTTGGGCTATGGCTACACCTTC. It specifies CASSHSEGNLGYGYTF.

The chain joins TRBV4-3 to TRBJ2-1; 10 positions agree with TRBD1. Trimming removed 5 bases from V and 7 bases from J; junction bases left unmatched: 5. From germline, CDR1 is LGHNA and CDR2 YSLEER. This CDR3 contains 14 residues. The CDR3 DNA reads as TGCGCCAGCAGCTACCGGGACAGGGGTAATGAGCAGTTCTTC. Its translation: CASSYRDRGNEQFF.